This entry is about one TCR beta chain. Its recognized antigen is unknown. Qualities for individual bases were not recorded, and no much larger clone is one base off. Library generation was performed with multiplex PCR. TCRdb names Illumina HiSeq 2500 as the instrument used. TCRbeta libraries were constructed through three rounds of nested PCR with primers (Table S4) according to protocols modified from ARM-PCR. PCR products of 200-500 bp were gel-excised and purified with the QIAquick gel extraction kit before sequencing. As for how the authors treated the data: Trimmomatic was used to clean the reads, FLASH merged the cleaned reads into complete CDR3 sequences, and MiTCR assigned the sequences to V(D)J germline segments. VDJtools was used to compute clonal diversity as the inverse Simpson's index. A read counted as productive if the sequence was in-frame and lacked a premature stop codon. TCRdb cleaned the public reads at Q25 with fastp, built clones with MiXCR and kept in-frame beta chains. Rows with one shared CDR3 protein collapse into an entry with the most common genes and DNA. The V and J calls shown here were made by TCRdb, not taken from the authors' results. The sample contains over 80,000 distinct CDR3 sequences, approximately 73% of them found a single time. The ten top clones hold 21% of the sample.

CDR1 SGHVS and CDR2 FQNEAQ are derived from the germline V gene. V was cut back by 5 bases and J by 3 bases, leaving a gap of 15 bases between them. The CDR3, from cysteine to phenylalanine, totals 15 residues. CDR3 DNA is the only sequence kept; it has 45 bases, read in frame from the first base. The sample originates from a study of tumor and adjacent non-tumor tissue in lung cancer (dated by TCRdb to between 2017 and 2018). Turning to the overall study: By cancer type, the cohort comprised 12 to 13 adenocarcinoma patients, a couple of squamous cell carcinoma patients and 1 small cell lung cancer patient. Among the approximately 15 patients, ages ranged from about 31 to 85 years, roughly ten were men and 5 were women, and disease was TNM stage I to III. Sequencing produced 130 million or so productive TCRbeta reads in total, an average of about 4 million reads per sample. The study compared bulk TCRbeta repertoires between lung tumor tissue and matched distant non-tumor lung tissue from over 13 lung cancer patients. Under 35 paired specimens, one tumor and one normal lung sample per patient, were profiled by TCRbeta CDR3 sequencing. Broader findings and caveats from the paper: The methods do not name the sequencing platform or mention unique molecular identifiers. Tumor tissue showed significantly higher TCR diversity (inverse Simpson) than normal lung tissue, at around 450 vs 150 (P = 0.0075, Mann-Whitney U test). TCR diversity was significantly higher in younger patients, and higher tumor TCR diversity was associated with shorter overall and disease-free survival. Only around 15 patients were included in the cohort, and the need for larger samples and more detailed clinical data was noted by the authors. Peripheral blood was not sequenced, so blood TCRbeta repertoires in these lung cancer patients were not examined. In normal lung, the top 100 clones accounted for a significantly larger cumulative share of the repertoire than in tumor tissue.

RNA was isolated from bulk, unsorted tissue, and RNA quality was assessed with a NanoDrop ND-1000 and an Agilent 2100. Distant non-tumor tissue taken more than 3 cm from the tumor edge was used as the normal lung sample. Newly diagnosed lung cancer patients without prior chemotherapy who had been admitted for thoracic surgery in China between August and November 2014 were enrolled as donors. Patients with previous radiotherapy or chemotherapy, or with another concurrent cancer, were excluded from the study. Pieces of surgical tissue measuring about 1-2.1 cm3 were kept in RNAlater solution and stored at -80 degrees C until use.

Specimen: distant non-tumor lung tissue. The clonotype originates from a woman aged 50 to 65 with non-small cell lung cancer. The chain is encoded by TRBV7-8 joined to TRBJ2-3, with the D gene not clear enough to name. The base sequence is TGTGCCAGCAGCCTAGAAGGGTGGCAAACAGATACGCAGTATTTT. Translated, this gives CASSLEGWQTDTQYF.